Listed below are T cell receptor beta chains from one sample, sequenced in a study of blood T cell repertoires in COVID-19. Sequencing was performed with immunoSEQ multiplex PCR; in TCRdb, only in-frame clones are kept and a portion is missing. This sample yields around 190,000 clones, of which around 85% are seen a single time; around 20% belongs to the top ten. Sequencing used peripheral blood. These receptors were taken from a man between 65 and 80 years old with active or convalescent COVID-19. CDR3s include the opening cysteine and the closing phenylalanine or tryptophan. Each record gives: CDR3 protein, CDR3 DNA, D gene, J gene, V gene, clone size. The D gene is left open where the match is weak. Where a row states a size, it is once, few, many or the class of an expanded clone; other rows omit it.

CDR3: CASSFGRSRTGGWNQPQHF; DNA: TGTGCCAGCAGTTTTGGTAGGTCCCGAACAGGGGGCTGGAATCAGCCCCAGCATTTT; D: TRBD1; J: TRBJ1-5; V: TRBV28; size: few
CDR3: CASSPMGLRDQPQHF; DNA: TGTGCCAGCTCACCAATGGGCCTCAGGGATCAGCCCCAGCATTTT; D: NA; J: TRBJ1-5; V: TRBV18; size: NA
CDR3: CASSLSGQRNTEAFF; DNA: TGCGCCAGCAGCTTGTCTGGACAGCGGAACACTGAAGCTTTCTTT; D: NA; J: TRBJ1-1; V: TRBV5-1; size: NA
CDR3: CASSVTGLGYGYTF; DNA: TGTGCCAGCAGCGTAACAGGGTTGGGCTATGGCTACACCTTC; D: NA; J: TRBJ1-2; V: TRBV9; size: NA
CDR3: CATRGDFPSYEQYF; DNA: TGTGCCACCAGGGGGGACTTTCCTTCTTACGAGCAGTACTTC; D: NA; J: TRBJ2-7; V: TRBV24-1; size: few
CDR3: CASSEAGGRIYEQYF; DNA: TGTGCCAGCAGTGAAGCGGGCGGGAGGATCTACGAGCAGTACTTC; D: TRBD2; J: TRBJ2-7; V: TRBV2; size: NA
CDR3: CASSQVLGQETQYF; DNA: TGTGCCAGCAGCCAAGTACTAGGCCAAGAGACCCAGTACTTC; D: NA; J: TRBJ2-5; V: TRBV14; size: NA
CDR3: CASTDRGDSPLHF; DNA: TGTGCCAGCACCGACAGGGGGGATTCACCCCTCCACTTT; D: TRBD1; J: TRBJ1-6; V: TRBV19; size: few
CDR3: CASSSGLAEAEQFF; DNA: TGTGCCAGCAGCTCGGGACTAGCGGAGGCTGAGCAGTTCTTC; D: TRBD2; J: TRBJ2-1; V: TRBV7-3; size: NA
CDR3: CASSRVNQPQHF; DNA: TGTGCCAGCAGCCGCGTCAATCAGCCCCAGCATTTT; D: NA; J: TRBJ1-5; V: TRBV7-9; size: NA
CDR3: CASSLRTYVGQGNTEAFF; DNA: TGTGCCAGCAGTCTGAGAACTTACGTCGGACAGGGGAACACTGAAGCTTTCTTT; D: TRBD1; J: TRBJ1-1; V: TRBV6-2/TRBV6-3; size: NA
CDR3: CASSSLTGPMNTEAFF; DNA: TGTGCCAGCAGTTCCTTGACAGGTCCTATGAACACTGAAGCTTTCTTT; D: NA; J: TRBJ1-1; V: TRBV28; size: NA
CDR3: CSLGADYGYTF; DNA: TGCAGCCTCGGAGCTGACTATGGCTACACCTTC; D: NA; J: TRBJ1-2; V: TRBV29-1; size: NA
CDR3: CSASRGNTEAFF; DNA: TGCAGTGCTAGTAGAGGGAACACTGAAGCTTTCTTT; D: NA; J: TRBJ1-1; V: TRBV20-1; size: NA
CDR3: CASSLTGYNEQFF; DNA: TGCGCCAGCAGCCTAACAGGGTACAATGAGCAGTTCTTC; D: NA; J: TRBJ2-1; V: TRBV5-1; size: once
CDR3: CASSRTGGRGIYGYTF; DNA: TGTGCCAGCAGTCGCACTGGAGGGCGGGGAATTTATGGCTACACCTTC; D: NA; J: TRBJ1-2; V: TRBV7-2; size: once
CDR3: CASSWGQGIYYEQYF; DNA: TGTGCCAGCAGCTGGGGACAGGGGATCTATTACGAGCAGTACTTC; D: TRBD1; J: TRBJ2-7; V: TRBV7-9; size: NA
CDR3: CASSPPRTLYGYTF; DNA: TGTGCCAGCTCACCACCGCGGACACTTTATGGCTACACCTTC; D: NA; J: TRBJ1-2; V: TRBV18; size: NA
CDR3: CASSTTRDRPDGTF; DNA: TGTGCCAGCAGCACAACCCGGGACAGGCCTGATGGAACCTTC; D: TRBD1; J: TRBJ1-2; V: TRBV11-1; size: once
CDR3: CASSWGGQDGNIQYF; DNA: TGTGCCAGCAGCTGGGGAGGGCAGGACGGGAACATTCAGTACTTC; D: TRBD2; J: TRBJ2-4; V: TRBV11-2; size: NA
CDR3: CASKLTGGRTEAFF; DNA: TGTGCCAGTAAACTCACAGGGGGGAGAACTGAAGCTTTCTTT; D: TRBD1; J: TRBJ1-1; V: TRBV19; size: NA
CDR3: CASSMRRQGNTEAFF; DNA: TGTGCCAGTAGTATGCGTCGGCAGGGCAACACTGAAGCTTTCTTT; D: NA; J: TRBJ1-1; V: TRBV19; size: NA
CDR3: CASSFPWASGSTGELFF; DNA: TGTGCCAGCAGTTTCCCCTGGGCTAGCGGGAGCACCGGGGAGCTGTTTTTT; D: TRBD2; J: TRBJ2-2; V: TRBV28; size: NA
CDR3: CASRQTFESLNTEAFF; DNA: TGCGCCAGCAGGCAGACATTCGAATCCTTGAACACTGAAGCTTTCTTT; D: NA; J: TRBJ1-1; V: TRBV5-1; size: NA
CDR3: CASRPDRNQPQHF; DNA: TGTGCCAGCAGACCAGACAGGAATCAGCCCCAGCATTTT; D: NA; J: TRBJ1-5; V: TRBV27; size: NA
CDR3: CASSQAVVAGEETQYF; DNA: TGTGCCAGCAGCCAAGCGGTAGTAGCGGGAGAAGAGACCCAGTACTTC; D: TRBD2; J: TRBJ2-5; V: TRBV3-1/TRBV3-2; size: NA
CDR3: CSAVQGSAGYTF; DNA: TGCAGCGCTGTACAGGGTTCGGCTGGCTACACCTTC; D: NA; J: TRBJ1-2; V: TRBV29-1; size: few
CDR3: CATSRSTGTVHYEQYF; DNA: TGTGCCACCAGCAGATCGACCGGGACAGTCCACTACGAGCAGTACTTC; D: TRBD1; J: TRBJ2-7; V: TRBV15; size: NA
CDR3: CASSQQRGQALSWFF; DNA: TGTGCCAGCAGTCAACAAAGAGGACAGGCCCTCTCGTGGTTCTTC; D: TRBD1; J: TRBJ2-1; V: TRBV7-2; size: NA
CDR3: CSVKTGADTGELFF; DNA: TGCAGCGTTAAGACAGGGGCGGACACCGGGGAGCTGTTTTTT; D: TRBD1; J: TRBJ2-2; V: TRBV29-1; size: NA
CDR3: CATGTSGLGTDTQYF; DNA: TGTGCCACCGGGACTAGCGGTCTGGGCACAGATACGCAGTATTTT; D: TRBD2; J: TRBJ2-3; V: TRBV11-2; size: few
CDR3: CASSPLAGRRGYEQYF; DNA: TGTGCCAGCTCACCCTTAGCGGGGCGCAGGGGCTACGAGCAGTACTTC; D: TRBD2; J: TRBJ2-7; V: TRBV18; size: NA
CDR3: CASSSSARISYEQYF; DNA: TGTGCCAGCAGCTCTAGCGCCAGGATCTCCTACGAGCAGTACTTC; D: NA; J: TRBJ2-7; V: TRBV7-2; size: NA
CDR3: CASSRTGTGDYTDTQYF; DNA: TGTGCCAGCAGCCGGACCGGGACAGGGGATTACACAGATACGCAGTATTTT; D: TRBD1; J: TRBJ2-3; V: TRBV5-4; size: NA
CDR3: CASSYFGTAPTGYTF; DNA: TGTGCCAGCAGTTACTTTGGGACTGCCCCGACCGGCTACACCTTC; D: NA; J: TRBJ1-2; V: TRBV6-2/TRBV6-3; size: NA
CDR3: CASSLFFGQGTSNQPQHF; DNA: TGTGCCAGCAGCTTGTTTTTCGGACAGGGGACAAGCAATCAGCCCCAGCATTTT; D: TRBD1; J: TRBJ1-5; V: TRBV5-6; size: few
CDR3: CASSPGHRVNQPQHF; DNA: TGTGCCAGCTCACCAGGGCACAGGGTAAATCAGCCCCAGCATTTT; D: NA; J: TRBJ1-5; V: TRBV18; size: NA
CDR3: CASSPKRRQAQKDQPQHF; DNA: TGTGCCAGCAGTCCCAAACGGCGACAGGCGCAGAAAGATCAGCCCCAGCATTTT; D: NA; J: TRBJ1-5; V: TRBV27; size: NA
CDR3: CASSHPVGSLDEQFF; DNA: TGTGCCAGCAGCCATCCCGTGGGGAGTTTGGATGAGCAGTTCTTC; D: NA; J: TRBJ2-1; V: TRBV6-1; size: NA
CDR3: CASSNDRAGGYTF; DNA: TGTGCCAGCTCAAACGACAGGGCTGGTGGCTACACCTTC; D: TRBD1; J: TRBJ1-2; V: TRBV18; size: NA
CDR3: CASSAGRTSGEYNEQFF; DNA: TGTGCCAGCAGCGCAGGTCGGACTAGCGGGGAGTACAATGAGCAGTTCTTC; D: TRBD2; J: TRBJ2-1; V: TRBV9; size: NA
CDR3: CASTSQGRGSLNTEAFF; DNA: TGCGCCAGCACCTCTCAGGGGAGGGGGAGTCTGAACACTGAAGCTTTCTTT; D: NA; J: TRBJ1-1; V: TRBV4-1; size: once
CDR3: CASSSGGQGWNTEAFF; DNA: TGTGCCAGCAGTTCAGGGGGACAGGGGTGGAACACTGAAGCTTTCTTT; D: TRBD1; J: TRBJ1-1; V: TRBV27; size: NA
CDR3: CASSYGTSGRARAQYF; DNA: TGTGCCAGCAGTTACGGGACTAGCGGGAGGGCCAGGGCGCAGTATTTT; D: TRBD2; J: TRBJ2-3; V: TRBV6-2/TRBV6-3; size: NA
CDR3: CASSLGTGRTYEQYF; DNA: TGTGCCAGCAGCTTGGGAACAGGGAGAACCTACGAGCAGTACTTC; D: NA; J: TRBJ2-7; V: TRBV5-4; size: NA
CDR3: CASSLQGGEETQYF; DNA: TGTGCCAGCAGCTTACAGGGTGGGGAAGAGACCCAGTACTTC; D: NA; J: TRBJ2-5; V: TRBV7-2; size: NA
CDR3: CAISFGTGAYEQYF; DNA: TGTGCCATCAGTTTCGGGACAGGGGCCTACGAGCAGTACTTC; D: TRBD1; J: TRBJ2-7; V: TRBV10-3; size: NA
CDR3: CASKDVAGTNTGELFF; DNA: TGTGCCAGCAAAGATGTAGCGGGGACGAACACCGGGGAGCTGTTTTTT; D: TRBD2; J: TRBJ2-2; V: TRBV27; size: NA
CDR3: CASTPEKLTRSTDTQYF; DNA: TGTGCCAGCACCCCGGAGAAGCTAACGAGGAGCACAGATACGCAGTATTTT; D: NA; J: TRBJ2-3; V: TRBV28; size: NA
CDR3: CASRPRQSSGNTIYF; DNA: TGTGCCAGCAGACCACGACAGAGCTCTGGAAACACCATATATTTT; D: NA; J: TRBJ1-3; V: TRBV28; size: once
CDR3: CASSSDRGYEQYF; DNA: TGTGCCAGCAGCTCTGACAGGGGCTACGAGCAGTACTTC; D: TRBD1; J: TRBJ2-7; V: TRBV7-2; size: NA
CDR3: CASSQDRLAGTDTQYF; DNA: TGCGCCAGCAGCCAAGACCGACTAGCGGGGACAGATACGCAGTATTTT; D: TRBD2; J: TRBJ2-3; V: TRBV4-3; size: NA
CDR3: CASSTTGFLGEQYF; DNA: TGTGCCAGTAGTACCACAGGGTTCTTGGGCGAGCAGTACTTC; D: NA; J: TRBJ2-7; V: TRBV19; size: NA
CDR3: CATNDRAWTEAFF; DNA: TGTGCCACCAACGACAGGGCTTGGACTGAAGCTTTCTTT; D: TRBD1; J: TRBJ1-1; V: TRBV15; size: NA